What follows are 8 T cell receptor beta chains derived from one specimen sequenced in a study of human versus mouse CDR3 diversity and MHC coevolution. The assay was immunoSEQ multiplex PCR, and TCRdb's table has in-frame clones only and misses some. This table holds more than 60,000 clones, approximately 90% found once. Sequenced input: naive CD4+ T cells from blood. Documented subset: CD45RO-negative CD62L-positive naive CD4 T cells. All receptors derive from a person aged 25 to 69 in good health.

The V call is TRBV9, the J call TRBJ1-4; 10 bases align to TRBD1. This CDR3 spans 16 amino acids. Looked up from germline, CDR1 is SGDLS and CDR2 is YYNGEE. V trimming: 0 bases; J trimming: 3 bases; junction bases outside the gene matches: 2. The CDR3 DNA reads TGTGCCAGCAGCGTAGGAGGACAGGGGGCTAATGAAAAACTGTTTTTT. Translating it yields CASSVGGQGANEKLFF.

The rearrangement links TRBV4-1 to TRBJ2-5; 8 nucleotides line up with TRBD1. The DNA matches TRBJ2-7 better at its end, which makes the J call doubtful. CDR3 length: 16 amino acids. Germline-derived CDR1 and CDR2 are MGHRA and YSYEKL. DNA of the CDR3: TGCGCCAGCAGCCTTATTCCGGGACAGGCGTGGGACGAGCAGTACTTC. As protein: CASSLIPGQAWDEQYF.

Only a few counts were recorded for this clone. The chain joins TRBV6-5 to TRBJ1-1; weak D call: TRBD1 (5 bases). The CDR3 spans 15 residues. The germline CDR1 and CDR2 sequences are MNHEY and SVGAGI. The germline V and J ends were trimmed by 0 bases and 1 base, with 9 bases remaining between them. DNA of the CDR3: TGTGCCAGCAGTTACTCGACAGAACCGAACACTGAAGCTTTCTTT. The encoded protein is CASSYSTEPNTEAFF.

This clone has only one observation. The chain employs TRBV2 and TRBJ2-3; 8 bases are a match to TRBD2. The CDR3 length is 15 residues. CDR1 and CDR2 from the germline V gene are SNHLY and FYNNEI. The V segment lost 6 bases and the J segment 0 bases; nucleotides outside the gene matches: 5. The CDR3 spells CASSTSGTSTDTQYF. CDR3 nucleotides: TGTGCCAGCAGCACTAGCGGTACTAGCACAGATACGCAGTATTTT.

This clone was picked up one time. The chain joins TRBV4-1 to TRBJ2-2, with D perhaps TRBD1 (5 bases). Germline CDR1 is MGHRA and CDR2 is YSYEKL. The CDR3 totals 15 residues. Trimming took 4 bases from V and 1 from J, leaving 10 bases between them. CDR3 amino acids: CASSPVQGNTGELFF. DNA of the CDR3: TGCGCCAGCAGCCCCGTTCAGGGGAACACCGGGGAGCTGTTTTTT.

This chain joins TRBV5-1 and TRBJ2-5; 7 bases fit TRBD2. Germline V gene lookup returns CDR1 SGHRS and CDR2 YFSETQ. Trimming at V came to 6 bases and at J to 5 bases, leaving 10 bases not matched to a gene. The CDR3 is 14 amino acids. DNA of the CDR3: TGCGCCAGCACCAGGGAGGGACTCCCGGAGACCCAGTACTTC. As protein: CASTREGLPETQYF.

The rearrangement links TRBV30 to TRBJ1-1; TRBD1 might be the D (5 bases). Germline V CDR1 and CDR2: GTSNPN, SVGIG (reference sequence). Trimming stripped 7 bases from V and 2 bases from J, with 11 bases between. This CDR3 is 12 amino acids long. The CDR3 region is CALKDTNTEAFF. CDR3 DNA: TGTGCCTTAAAGGACACAAACACTGAAGCTTTCTTT.

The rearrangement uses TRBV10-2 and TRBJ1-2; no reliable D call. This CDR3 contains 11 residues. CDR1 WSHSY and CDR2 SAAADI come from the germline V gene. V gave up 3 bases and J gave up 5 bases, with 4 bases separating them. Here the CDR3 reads CASSDRYGYTF. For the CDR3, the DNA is TGCGCCAGCAGTGACAGATATGGCTACACCTTC.